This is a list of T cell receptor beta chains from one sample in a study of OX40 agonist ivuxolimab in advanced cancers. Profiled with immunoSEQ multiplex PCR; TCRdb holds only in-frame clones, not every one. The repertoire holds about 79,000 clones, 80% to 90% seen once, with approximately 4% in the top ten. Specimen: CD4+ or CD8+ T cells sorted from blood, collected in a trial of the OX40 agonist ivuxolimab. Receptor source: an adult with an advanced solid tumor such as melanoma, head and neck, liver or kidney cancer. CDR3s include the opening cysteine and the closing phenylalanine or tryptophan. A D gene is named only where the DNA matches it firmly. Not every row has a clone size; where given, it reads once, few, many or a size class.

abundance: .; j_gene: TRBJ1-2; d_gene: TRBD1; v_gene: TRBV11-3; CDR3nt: TGTGCCAGCAGCTTAAAGGCCGGGACAGGGGGGCCCTACTATGGCTACACCTTC; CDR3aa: CASSLKAGTGGPYYGYTF
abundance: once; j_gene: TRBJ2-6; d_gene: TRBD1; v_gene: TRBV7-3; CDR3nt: TGTGCCAGCAGCGAGAAATCGGGACAGGGACTCTCTGGGGCCAACGTCCTGACTTTC; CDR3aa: CASSEKSGQGLSGANVLTF
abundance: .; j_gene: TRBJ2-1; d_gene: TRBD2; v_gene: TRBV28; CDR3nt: TGTGCCAGCAGACCAAGCGGGAGAGGAAATGAGCAGTTCTTC; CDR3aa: CASRPSGRGNEQFF
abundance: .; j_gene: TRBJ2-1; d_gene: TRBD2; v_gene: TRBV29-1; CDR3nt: TGCAGCGTTGGGGGGACTAGCGGGGCCTACAATGAGCAGTTCTTC; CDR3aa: CSVGGTSGAYNEQFF
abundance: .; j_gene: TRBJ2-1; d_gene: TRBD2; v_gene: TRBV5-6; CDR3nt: TGTGCCAGCAGCCAACTAGCGGGGTCCTACAATGAGCAGTTCTTC; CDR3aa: CASSQLAGSYNEQFF
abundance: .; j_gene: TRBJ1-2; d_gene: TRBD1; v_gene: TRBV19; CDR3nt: TGTGCCAGTAGTGACAGGGGGAACTATGGCTACACCTTC; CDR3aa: CASSDRGNYGYTF
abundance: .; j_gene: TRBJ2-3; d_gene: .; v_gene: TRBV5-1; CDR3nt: TGCGCCAGCAGCTTGGGTGCGTACCAGAGCACAGATACGCAGTATTTT; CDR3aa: CASSLGAYQSTDTQYF
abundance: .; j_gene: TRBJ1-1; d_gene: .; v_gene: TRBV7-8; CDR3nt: TGTGCCAGCAGCTTACAGGAAAACACTGAAGCTTTCTTT; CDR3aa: CASSLQENTEAFF
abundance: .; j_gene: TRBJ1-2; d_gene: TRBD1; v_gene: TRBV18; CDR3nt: TGTGCCAGCTCACCTTACGACAGGGAAGAGGGCTACACCTTC; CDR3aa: CASSPYDREEGYTF
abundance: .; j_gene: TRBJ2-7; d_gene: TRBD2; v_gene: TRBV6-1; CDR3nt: TGTGCCGGTGATCCGGGACTAGCGAAATACGAGCAGTACTTC; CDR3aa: CAGDPGLAKYEQYF
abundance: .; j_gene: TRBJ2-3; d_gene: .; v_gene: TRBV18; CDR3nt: TGTGCCAGCTCACTGGCCCGGCCCACAGATACGCAGTATTTT; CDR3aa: CASSLARPTDTQYF
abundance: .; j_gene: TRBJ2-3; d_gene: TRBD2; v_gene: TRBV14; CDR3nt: TGTGCCAGCAGCCAAGAGAGACTAGCGGGGGGACGAGATACGCAGTATTTT; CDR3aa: CASSQERLAGGRDTQYF
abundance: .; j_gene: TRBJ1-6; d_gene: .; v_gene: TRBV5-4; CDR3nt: TGTGCCAGCAGCCGGGACGGTGATAATTCACCCCTCCACTTT; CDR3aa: CASSRDGDNSPLHF
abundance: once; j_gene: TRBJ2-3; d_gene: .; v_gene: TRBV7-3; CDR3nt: TGTGCCAGCAGCTTAACCTTCGGCACAGATACGCAGTATTTT; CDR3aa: CASSLTFGTDTQYF
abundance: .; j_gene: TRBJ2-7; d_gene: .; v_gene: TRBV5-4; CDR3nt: TGTGCCAGCACGGACAAAGGAGGTGTTCTGGGCGAGCAGTACTTC; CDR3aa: CASTDKGGVLGEQYF
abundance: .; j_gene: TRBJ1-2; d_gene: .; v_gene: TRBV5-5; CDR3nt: TGTGCCAGCAGCTTGGCCATCGGGGCGGACGGCTACACCTTC; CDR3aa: CASSLAIGADGYTF
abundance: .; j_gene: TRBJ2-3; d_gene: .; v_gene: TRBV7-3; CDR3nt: TGTGCCAGCAGCCCGGACGCAGATACGCAGTATTTT; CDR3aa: CASSPDADTQYF
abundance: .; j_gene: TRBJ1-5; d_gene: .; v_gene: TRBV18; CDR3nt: TGTGCCAGCTCACCAGGGTCAGTGATAGGCAATCAGCCCCAGCATTTT; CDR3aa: CASSPGSVIGNQPQHF
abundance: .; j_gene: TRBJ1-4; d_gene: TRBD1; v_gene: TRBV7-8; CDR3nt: TGTGCCAGCAGCTTAGCTAGGACAGGGGATGGAAAACTGTTTTTT; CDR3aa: CASSLARTGDGKLFF
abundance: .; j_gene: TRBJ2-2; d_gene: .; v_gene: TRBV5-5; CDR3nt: TGTGCCAGCAGCTTGACGAACACCGGGGAGCTGTTTTTT; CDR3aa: CASSLTNTGELFF
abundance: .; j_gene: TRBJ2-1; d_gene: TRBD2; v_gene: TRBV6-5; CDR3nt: TGTGCCAGCAGTTCCCTCGCGGGAGGGGACAATGAGCAGTTCTTC; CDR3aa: CASSSLAGGDNEQFF
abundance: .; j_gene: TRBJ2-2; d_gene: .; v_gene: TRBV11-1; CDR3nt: TGTGCCACCGGGGGGAACACCGGGGAGCTGTTTTTT; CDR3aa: CATGGNTGELFF
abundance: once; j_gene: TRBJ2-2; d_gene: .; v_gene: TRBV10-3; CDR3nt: TGTGCCATCTCCGGTGGGGCGAACACCGGGGAGCTGTTTTTT; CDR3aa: CAISGGANTGELFF
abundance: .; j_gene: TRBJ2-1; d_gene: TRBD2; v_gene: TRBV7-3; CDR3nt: TGTGCCAGCAGTCTTAGCGGGACAAGCAACAATGAGCAGTTCTTC; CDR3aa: CASSLSGTSNNEQFF
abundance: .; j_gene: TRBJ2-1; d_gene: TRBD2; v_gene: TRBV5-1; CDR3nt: TGCGCCAGCAGCTTGGGACTAGCGGGAGACGAGCAGTTCTTC; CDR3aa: CASSLGLAGDEQFF
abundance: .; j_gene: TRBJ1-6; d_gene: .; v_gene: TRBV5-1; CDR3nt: TGCGCCAGCAAACGGTCCGGGGAATCACCCCTCCACTTT; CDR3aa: CASKRSGESPLHF
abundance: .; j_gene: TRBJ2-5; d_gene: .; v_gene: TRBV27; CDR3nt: TGTGCCAGCAGTCTTCTAGGGGAGACCCAGTACTTC; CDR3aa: CASSLLGETQYF
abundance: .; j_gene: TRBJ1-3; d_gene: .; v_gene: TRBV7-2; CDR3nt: TGTGCCAGCAGCCAAGGTTTTGAAGGAAACACCATATATTTT; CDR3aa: CASSQGFEGNTIYF
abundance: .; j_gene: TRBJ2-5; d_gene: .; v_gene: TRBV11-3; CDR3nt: TGTGCCAGCAGCCCCAGGGTGGGGGGAAAAGAGACCCAGTACTTC; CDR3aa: CASSPRVGGKETQYF
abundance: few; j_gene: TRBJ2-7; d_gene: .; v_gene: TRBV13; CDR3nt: TGTGCCAGCAGCTTAAGGGTGGGTGGGGTAATTAAGTCCTACGAGCAGTACTTC; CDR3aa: CASSLRVGGVIKSYEQYF
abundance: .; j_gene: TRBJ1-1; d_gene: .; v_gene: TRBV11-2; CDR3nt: TGTGCCAGCAGCCCCGAAGGGCGGGGCACTGAAGCTTTCTTT; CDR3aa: CASSPEGRGTEAFF
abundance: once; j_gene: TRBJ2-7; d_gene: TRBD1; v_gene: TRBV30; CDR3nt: TGTGCCTGGAGTGAGGGACAGGGAGGGTCCTACGAGCAGTACTTC; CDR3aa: CAWSEGQGGSYEQYF
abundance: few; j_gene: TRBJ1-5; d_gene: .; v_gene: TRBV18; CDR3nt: TGTGCCAGCTCACTTCAGGCCAGGAATCAGCCCCAGCATTTT; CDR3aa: CASSLQARNQPQHF
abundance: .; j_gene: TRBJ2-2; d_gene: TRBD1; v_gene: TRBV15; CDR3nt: TGTGCCACCAGCAGAGATCGGGGACAGGTGAACACCGGGGAGCTGTTTTTT; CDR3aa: CATSRDRGQVNTGELFF
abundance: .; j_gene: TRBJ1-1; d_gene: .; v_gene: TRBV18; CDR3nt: TGTGCCAGCTCCGAGACGGAGAACACTGAAGCTTTCTTT; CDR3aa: CASSETENTEAFF
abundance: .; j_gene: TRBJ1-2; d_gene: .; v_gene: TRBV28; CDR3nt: TGTGCCAGCAGTTTGGGCAGGCGTTTGGGGGATGGCTACACCTTC; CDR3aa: CASSLGRRLGDGYTF
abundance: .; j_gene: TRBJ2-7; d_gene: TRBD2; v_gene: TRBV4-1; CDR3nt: TGCGCCAGCAGCCAAGAACTAGCGGTACCCTACGAGCAGTACTTC; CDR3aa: CASSQELAVPYEQYF
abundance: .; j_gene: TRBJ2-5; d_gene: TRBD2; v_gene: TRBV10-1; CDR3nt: TGCGCCAGCAAGATAGCGGGAGGGCCGGGACAAGAGACCCAGTACTTC; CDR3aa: CASKIAGGPGQETQYF
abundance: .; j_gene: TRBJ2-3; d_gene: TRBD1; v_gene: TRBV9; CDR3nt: TGTGCCAGCAGCGCCCGGGACAGGGTCACAGATACGCAGTATTTT; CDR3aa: CASSARDRVTDTQYF
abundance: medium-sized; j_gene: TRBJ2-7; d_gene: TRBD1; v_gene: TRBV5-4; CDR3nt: TGTGCCAGCAGCCGGCTAGACAGGGGCGAGCAGTACTTC; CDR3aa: CASSRLDRGEQYF
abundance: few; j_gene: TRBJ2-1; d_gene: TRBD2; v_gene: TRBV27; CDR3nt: TGTGCCAGCAGTATTATAGCGGGAGGGAAGAATGAGCAGTTCTTC; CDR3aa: CASSIIAGGKNEQFF
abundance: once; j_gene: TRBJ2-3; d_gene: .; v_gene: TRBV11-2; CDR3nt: TGTGCCAGCAACTTAGAAAGTCGTCAGAATACGCAGTATTTT; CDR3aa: CASNLESRQNTQYF
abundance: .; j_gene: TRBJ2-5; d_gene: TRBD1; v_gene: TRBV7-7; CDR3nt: TGTGCTAGCAGCTCGCGGACAGGGCAAGAGACCCAGTACTTC; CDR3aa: CASSSRTGQETQYF
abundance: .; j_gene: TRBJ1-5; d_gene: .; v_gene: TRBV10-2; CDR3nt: TGCGCCAGCAGCACAGGGCTGGGTCAGCCCCAGCATTTT; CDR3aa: CASSTGLGQPQHF
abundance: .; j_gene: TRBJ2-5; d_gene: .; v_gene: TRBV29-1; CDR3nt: TGCAGCGTTTCGGTCCAAGAGACCCAGTACTTC; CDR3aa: CSVSVQETQYF
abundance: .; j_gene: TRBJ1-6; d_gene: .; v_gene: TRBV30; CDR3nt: TGTGCCTGGAGGGCCGGGGAGAGGAGGGATAATTCACCCCTCCACTTT; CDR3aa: CAWRAGERRDNSPLHF
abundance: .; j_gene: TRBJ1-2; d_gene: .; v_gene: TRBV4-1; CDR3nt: TGCGCCAGCAGCCAAGAGGGGGGTAGGGGCTACACCTTC; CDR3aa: CASSQEGGRGYTF
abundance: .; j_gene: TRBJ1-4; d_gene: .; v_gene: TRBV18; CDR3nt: TGTGCCAGCTCCCCGGACAGAAACACTCGGGAAAAACTGTTTTTT; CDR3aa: CASSPDRNTREKLFF
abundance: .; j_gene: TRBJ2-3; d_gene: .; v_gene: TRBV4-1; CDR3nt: TGCGCCAGCAGTTTCGCCGGGGGCGCGTACACAGATACGCAGTATTTT; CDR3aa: CASSFAGGAYTDTQYF
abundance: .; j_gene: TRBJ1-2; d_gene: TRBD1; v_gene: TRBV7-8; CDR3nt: TGTGCCAGCAGCTTAGGGGGACAGCCAAACCTCTATGGCTACACCTTC; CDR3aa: CASSLGGQPNLYGYTF
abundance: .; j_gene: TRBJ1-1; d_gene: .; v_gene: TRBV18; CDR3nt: TGTGCCAGCTCACCGTCGGAGGGCACTGAAGCTTTCTTT; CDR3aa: CASSPSEGTEAFF
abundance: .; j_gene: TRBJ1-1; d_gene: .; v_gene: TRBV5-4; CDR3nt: TGTGCCAGCAGCTCGGGTGACCGGGCCATGGGGTCTGAAGCTTTCTTT; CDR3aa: CASSSGDRAMGSEAFF
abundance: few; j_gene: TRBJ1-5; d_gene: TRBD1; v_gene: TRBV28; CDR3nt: TGTGCCAGCAGTCAAGGGGGCGAGCGGGATCAGCCCCAGCATTTT; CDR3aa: CASSQGGERDQPQHF
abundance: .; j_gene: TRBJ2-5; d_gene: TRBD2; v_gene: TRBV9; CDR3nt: TGTGCCAGCAGCGTGGGAGCGATAGCGGGGGAGACCCAGTACTTC; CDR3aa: CASSVGAIAGETQYF
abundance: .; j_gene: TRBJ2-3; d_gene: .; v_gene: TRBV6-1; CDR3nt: TGTGCCAGCAAGAGGACTTCCAGCACAGATACGCAGTATTTT; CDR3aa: CASKRTSSTDTQYF
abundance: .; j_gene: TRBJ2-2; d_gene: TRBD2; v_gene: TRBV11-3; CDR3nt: TGTGCCAGCAGCCCCGGGGGGGCGACCGGGGAGCTGTTTTTT; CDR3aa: CASSPGGATGELFF
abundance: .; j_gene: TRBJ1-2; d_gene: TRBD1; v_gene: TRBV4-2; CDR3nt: TGTGCCAGCAGCCAAGATCGAGGGACAGGCTCTAACTATGGCTACACCTTC; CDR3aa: CASSQDRGTGSNYGYTF